Shown below are 14 T cell receptor beta chains from a single sample sequenced in a study of long-term antiretroviral therapy in people with HIV. Survey-level resolution applied to immunoSEQ assay v3.0. This table comes from immunoSEQ multiplex PCR, and its TCRdb copy is limited to in-frame clones, with some not included. The repertoire has roughly 30,000 clones, 95% of them found once; the top ten carry 2.5% to 3.5%. The sequencing used unsorted PBMCs, collected 5.3 years after starting antiretroviral therapy. The receptors here all came from a man aged 45-65 years with HIV.

V gene TRBV19 combines with J gene TRBJ1-5; 8 positions match TRBD1. Germline CDR1 reads LNHDA; CDR2 reads SQIVND (reference sequence). This CDR3 spans 18 amino acids. V shed 3 bases, J shed 3 bases, and the junction held 13 bases outside the gene matches. DNA for the CDR3: TGTGCCAGTAGTATTATCGGACAGGGACAGACCAACAATCAGCCCCAGCATTTT. Residues: CASSIIGQGQTNNQPQHF.

The gene calls are TRBV28 and TRBJ2-7, with a possible D match to TRBD1 (7 bases). V shed 4 bases and J shed 0 bases, with 10 bases lying between them. The CDR3 extends over 14 amino acids. Germline CDR1 is MDHEN and CDR2 is SYDVKM. The CDR3 nucleotides read TGTGCCAGCAGTTCAGGGGGGCGCTCCTACGAGCAGTACTTC. Protein sequence: CASSSGGRSYEQYF.

The chain links TRBV18 to TRBJ2-7; D possibly corresponds to TRBD1 (5 bases). CDR3 length: 15 residues. Trimming removed 3 bases at V and 2 bases at J, with 14 bases between. Germline CDR1 reads KGHSH; CDR2 reads LQKENI. This chain's CDR3 is CASSPEDSWTYEQYF. The DNA of the CDR3 is TGTGCCAGCTCACCGGAAGACAGTTGGACCTACGAGCAGTACTTC.

The chain recombines TRBV6-5 with TRBJ2-3; D gene uncertain. Per germline, CDR1 MNHEY and CDR2 SVGAGI. Trimming shortened V by 7 bases and J by 0 bases, and 11 bases separated the two germline ends. The CDR3 extends over 14 amino acids. Written as DNA, the CDR3 is TGTGCCAGCAAACCTCGACCTAGCACAGATACGCAGTATTTT. It encodes CASKPRPSTDTQYF.

This chain joins TRBV30 and TRBJ2-1, with 9 bases matching TRBD2. Germline V lookup: CDR1 GTSNPN, CDR2 SVGIG (reference sequence). The V segment lost 3 bases and the J segment 0 bases; nucleotides outside the gene matches: 3. This CDR3 has 15 residues. CDR3 amino acids: CAWRLAGSSYNEQFF. The CDR3 DNA follows: TGTGCCTGGAGGCTAGCGGGGAGCTCCTACAATGAGCAGTTCTTC.

This chain uses TRBV7-8 with TRBJ2-3; no clear D gene. Germline-derived CDR1 and CDR2 are SGHVS and FQNEAQ. The germline V and J ends were trimmed by 1 base and 2 bases, with 13 bases remaining between them. The CDR3 is made up of 16 amino acids. CDR3 sequence reads: CASSLGQNGITDTQYF. The CDR3 region has the DNA TGTGCCAGCAGCTTAGGGCAAAACGGTATCACAGATACGCAGTATTTT.

The chain is built from TRBV7-2 and TRBJ1-2; D unclear. Deletions cut 1 base from V and 4 bases from J, with 7 bases between. The germline V gene has CDR1 SGHTA and CDR2 FQGNSA. CDR3 length: 13 residues. The CDR3: CASSLGASYGYTF. DNA for the CDR3: TGTGCCAGCAGCTTAGGGGCCTCCTATGGCTACACCTTC.

The gene calls are TRBV4-3 and TRBJ2-2; no firm D call. Germline-derived CDR1 and CDR2 are LGHNA and YSLEER. With 1 base removed from V and 6 bases from J, the gap between germline ends came to 9 bases. This CDR3 region has 14 residues. CDR3 region: CASSQVRRAGELFF. The CDR3 region has the DNA TGCGCCAGCAGCCAAGTTAGGCGCGCCGGGGAGCTGTTTTTT.

J is TRBJ1-6 and V is TRBV7-6, with D unresolved. The CDR3 loop spans 15 amino acids. Per the germline V gene, CDR1 is SGHVS and CDR2 is FNYEAQ. V was trimmed by 2 bases and J by 8 bases, leaving 13 bases between them. CDR3 loop: CASSLRAATDSPLHF. CDR3 sequence (DNA): TGTGCCAGCAGCTTAAGGGCCGCGACGGATTCACCCCTCCACTTT.

The chain is built from TRBV6-6 and TRBJ2-3; no definite D call. From germline, CDR1 is MNHNY and CDR2 SVGAGI (reference sequence). V was pared by 6 bases and J by 2 bases, with 9 bases between. The CDR3 consists of 13 residues. The CDR3 protein is CASSSDITDTQYF. The CDR3 DNA is TGTGCCAGCAGCTCCGACATCACAGATACGCAGTATTTT.

This clone was seen a single time. The chain is built from TRBV2 and TRBJ2-7; possibly TRBD1 for D (5 bases). The CDR3 loop spans 13 amino acids. V was trimmed by 8 bases and J by 4 bases, leaving 15 bases between them. The V gene's germline CDR1 is SNHLY and CDR2 FYNNEI. CDR3 in DNA: TGTGCCAGCGGTTCTTACCCAGGGTACGAGCAGTACTTC. Translating it yields CASGSYPGYEQYF.

The V call is TRBV29-1, the J call TRBJ1-5; unclear D gene. Germline CDR1 SQVTM, CDR2 ANQGSEA. CDR3 length: 13 amino acids. Trimming took off 5 bases at V and 6 bases at J, with 14 bases between the two ends. CDR3 DNA: TGCAGCGTTACCGAGGGTGGCGGTCAGCCCCAGCATTTT. This sequence encodes CSVTEGGGQPQHF.

The chain is built from TRBV7-2 and TRBJ2-7, with 7 bases that match TRBD1. This CDR3 contains 15 residues. The V gene end was trimmed by 3 bases and the J gene end by 1 base; junction bases not matched to a gene: 6. The germline V gene encodes CDR1 SGHTA and CDR2 FQGNSA. CDR3 residues: CASSFPQTGSYEQYF. CDR3 in DNA: TGTGCCAGCAGCTTCCCCCAGACAGGGTCCTACGAGCAGTACTTC. Full variable domain (rest looked up from reference TRBV7-2 and TRBJ2-7): GAGVSQSPSNKVTEKGKDVELRCDPISGHTALYWYRQSLGQGLEFLIYFQGNSAPDKSGLPSDRFSAERTGGSVSTLTIQRTQQEDSAVYLCASSFPQTGSYEQYFGPGTRLTVT.

This clone showed up just a few times. The chain recombines TRBV18 with TRBJ2-7; D ambiguous. V was clipped by 1 base and J by 6 bases, with 7 bases between them. Germline V gene lookup returns CDR1 KGHSH and CDR2 LQKENI. The CDR3 sequence is 12 residues long. The CDR3 DNA reads as TGTGCCAGCTCACCACTAATGGGCGAGCAGTACTTC. Encoded protein: CASSPLMGEQYF.